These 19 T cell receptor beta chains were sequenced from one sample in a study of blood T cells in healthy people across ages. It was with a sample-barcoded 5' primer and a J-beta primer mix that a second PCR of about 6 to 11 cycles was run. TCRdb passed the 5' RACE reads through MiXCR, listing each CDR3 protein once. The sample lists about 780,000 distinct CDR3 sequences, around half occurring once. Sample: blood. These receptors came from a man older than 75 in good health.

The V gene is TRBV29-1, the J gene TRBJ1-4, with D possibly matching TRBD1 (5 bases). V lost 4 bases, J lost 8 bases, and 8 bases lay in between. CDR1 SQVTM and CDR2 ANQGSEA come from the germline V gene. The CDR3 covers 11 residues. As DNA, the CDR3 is TGCAGCGTTGGGACACGGGAAAAACTGTTTTTT. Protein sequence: CSVGTREKLFF.

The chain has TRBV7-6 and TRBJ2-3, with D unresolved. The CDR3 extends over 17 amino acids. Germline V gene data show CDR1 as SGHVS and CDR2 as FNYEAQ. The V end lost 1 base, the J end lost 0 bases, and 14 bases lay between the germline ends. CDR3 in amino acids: CASSLGPSEASTDTQYF. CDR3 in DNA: TGTGCCAGCAGCTTAGGTCCAAGCGAGGCTAGCACAGATACGCAGTATTTT.

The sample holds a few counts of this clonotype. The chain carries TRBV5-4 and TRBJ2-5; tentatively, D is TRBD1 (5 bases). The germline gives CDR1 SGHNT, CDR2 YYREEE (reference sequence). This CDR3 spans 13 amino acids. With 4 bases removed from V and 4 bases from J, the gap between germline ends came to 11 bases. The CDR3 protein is CASSAQRGETQYF. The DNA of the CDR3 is TGTGCCAGCAGCGCCCAAAGGGGAGAGACCCAGTACTTC.

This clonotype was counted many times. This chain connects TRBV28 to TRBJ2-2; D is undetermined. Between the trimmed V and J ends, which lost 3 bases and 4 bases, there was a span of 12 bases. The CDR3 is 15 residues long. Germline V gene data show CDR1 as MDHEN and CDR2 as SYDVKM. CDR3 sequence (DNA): TGTGCCAGCAGTTTGTCTGTTAGAGGCACCGGGGAGCTGTTTTTT. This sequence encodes CASSLSVRGTGELFF.

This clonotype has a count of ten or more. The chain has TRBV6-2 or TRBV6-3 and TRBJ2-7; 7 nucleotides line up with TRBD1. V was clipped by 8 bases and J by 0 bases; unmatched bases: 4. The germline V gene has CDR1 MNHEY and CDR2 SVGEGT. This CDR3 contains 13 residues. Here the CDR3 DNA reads TGTGCCAGCTCCGGGACAGTCTCCTACGAGCAGTACTTC. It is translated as CASSGTVSYEQYF.

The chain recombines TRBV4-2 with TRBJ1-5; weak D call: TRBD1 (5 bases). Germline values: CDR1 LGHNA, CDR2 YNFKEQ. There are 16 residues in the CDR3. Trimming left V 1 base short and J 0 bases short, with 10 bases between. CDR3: CASSQAAQDSNQPQHF. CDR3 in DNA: TGTGCCAGCAGCCAAGCGGCACAGGATAGCAATCAGCCCCAGCATTTT.

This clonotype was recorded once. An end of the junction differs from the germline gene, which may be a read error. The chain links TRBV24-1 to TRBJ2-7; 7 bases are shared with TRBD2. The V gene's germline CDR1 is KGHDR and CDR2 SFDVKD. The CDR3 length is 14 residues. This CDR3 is CAASDLTSNNEQYF. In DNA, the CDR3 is TGTGCCGCCAGTGACCTGACTAGCAACAATGAGCAGTACTTC.

The CDR3 DNA is TGTGCCAGCAGTTTAGGTGGACAGGGGGAGACCCAGTACTTC. It encodes CASSLGGQGETQYF. The chain combines TRBV28 with TRBJ2-5; 9 bases are shared with TRBD1. CDR1 MDHEN and CDR2 SYDVKM come from the germline V gene. V shed 2 bases and J 5 bases; nucleotides not matched to a gene: 3. CDR3 length: 14 residues.

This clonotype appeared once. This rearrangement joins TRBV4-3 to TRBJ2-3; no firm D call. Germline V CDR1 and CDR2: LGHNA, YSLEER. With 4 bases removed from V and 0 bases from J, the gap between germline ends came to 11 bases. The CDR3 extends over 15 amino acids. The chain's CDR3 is CASSLRIRSTDTQYF. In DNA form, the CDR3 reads TGCGCCAGCAGCCTACGGATCCGGAGCACAGATACGCAGTATTTT.

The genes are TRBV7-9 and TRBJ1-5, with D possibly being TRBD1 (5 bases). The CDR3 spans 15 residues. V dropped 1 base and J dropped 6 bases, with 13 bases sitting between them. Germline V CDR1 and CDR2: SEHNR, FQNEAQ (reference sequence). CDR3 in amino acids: CASSLGAGGSQPQHF. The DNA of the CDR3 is TGTGCCAGCAGCTTAGGGGCGGGGGGAAGTCAGCCCCAGCATTTT.

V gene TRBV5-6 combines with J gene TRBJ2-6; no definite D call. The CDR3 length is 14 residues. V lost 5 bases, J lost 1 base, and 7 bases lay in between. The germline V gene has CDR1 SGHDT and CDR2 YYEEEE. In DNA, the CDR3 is TGTGCCAGCAGTTTCGGATCTGGGGCCAACGTCCTGACTTTC. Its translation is CASSFGSGANVLTF. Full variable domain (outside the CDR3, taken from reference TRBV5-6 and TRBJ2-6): DAGVTQSPTHLIKTRGQQVTLRCSPKSGHDTVSWYQQALGQGPQFIFQYYEEEERQRGNFPDRFSGHQFPNYSSELNVNALLLGDSALYLCASSFGSGANVLTFGAGSRLTVL.

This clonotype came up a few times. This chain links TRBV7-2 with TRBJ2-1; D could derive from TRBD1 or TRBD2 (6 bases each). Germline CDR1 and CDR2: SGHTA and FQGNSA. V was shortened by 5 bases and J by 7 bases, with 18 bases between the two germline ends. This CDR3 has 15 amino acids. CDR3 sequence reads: CASSVPKGGLNEQFF. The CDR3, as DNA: TGTGCCAGCAGCGTCCCTAAGGGGGGCCTTAATGAGCAGTTCTTC.

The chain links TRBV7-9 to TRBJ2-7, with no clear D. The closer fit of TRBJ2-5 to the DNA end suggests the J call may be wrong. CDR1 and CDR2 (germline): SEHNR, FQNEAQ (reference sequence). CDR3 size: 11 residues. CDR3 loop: CASSLIETQYF. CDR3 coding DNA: TGTGCCAGCAGCTTAATCGAGACCCAGTACTTC.

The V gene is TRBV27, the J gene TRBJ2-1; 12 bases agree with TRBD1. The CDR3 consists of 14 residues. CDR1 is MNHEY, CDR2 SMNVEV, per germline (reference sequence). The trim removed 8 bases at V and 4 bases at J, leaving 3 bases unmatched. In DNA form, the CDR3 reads TGTGCCAGCGGGGACAGGGGGCTGTACAATGAGCAGTTCTTC. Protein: CASGDRGLYNEQFF.

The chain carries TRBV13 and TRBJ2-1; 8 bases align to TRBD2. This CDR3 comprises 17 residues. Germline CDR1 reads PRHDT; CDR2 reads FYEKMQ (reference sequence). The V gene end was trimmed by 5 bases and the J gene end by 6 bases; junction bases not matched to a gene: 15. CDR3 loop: CASSTGTRILLGNEQFF. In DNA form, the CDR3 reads TGTGCCAGCAGCACCGGGACTAGGATTTTGTTGGGCAATGAGCAGTTCTTC. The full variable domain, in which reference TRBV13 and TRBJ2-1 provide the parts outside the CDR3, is AAGVIQSPRHLIKEKRETATLKCYPIPRHDTVYWYQQGPGQDPQFLISFYEKMQSDKGSIPDRFSAQQFSDYHSELNMSSLELGDSALYFCASSTGTRILLGNEQFFGPGTRLTVL.

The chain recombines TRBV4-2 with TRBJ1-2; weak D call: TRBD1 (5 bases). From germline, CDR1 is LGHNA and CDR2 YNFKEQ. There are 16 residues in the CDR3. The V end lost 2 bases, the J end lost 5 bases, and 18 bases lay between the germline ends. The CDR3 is CASSQSGTEIGYGYTF. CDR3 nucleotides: TGTGCCAGCAGCCAATCTGGGACCGAGATTGGGTATGGCTACACCTTC.

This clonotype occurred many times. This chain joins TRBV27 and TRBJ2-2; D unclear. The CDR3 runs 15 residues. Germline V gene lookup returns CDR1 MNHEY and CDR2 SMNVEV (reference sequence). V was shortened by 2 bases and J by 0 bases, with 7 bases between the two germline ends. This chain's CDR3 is CASSLTDANTGELFF. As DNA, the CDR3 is TGTGCCAGCAGTTTAACAGACGCGAACACCGGGGAGCTGTTTTTT.

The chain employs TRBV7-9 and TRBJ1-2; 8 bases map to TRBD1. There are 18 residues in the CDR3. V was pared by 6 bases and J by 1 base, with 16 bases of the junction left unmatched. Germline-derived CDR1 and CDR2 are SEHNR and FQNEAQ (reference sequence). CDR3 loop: CASSSIRGQGGLNYGYTF. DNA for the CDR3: TGTGCCAGCAGTTCAATCCGTGGACAGGGCGGGCTTAACTATGGCTACACCTTC. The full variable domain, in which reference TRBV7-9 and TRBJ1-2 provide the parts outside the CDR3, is DTGVSQNPRHKITKRGQNVTFRCDPISEHNRLYWYRQTLGQGPEFLTYFQNEAQLEKSRLLSDRFSAERPKGSFSTLEIQRTEQGDSAMYLCASSSIRGQGGLNYGYTFGSGTRLTVV.

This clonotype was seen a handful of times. CDR3 protein: CSAVIGLQETQYF. The CDR3 bases are TGCAGTGCCGTTATAGGACTCCAAGAGACCCAGTACTTC. The chain joins TRBV20-1 to TRBJ2-5; D possibly corresponds to TRBD2 (5 bases). Germline-derived CDR1 and CDR2 are DFQATT and SNEGSKA (reference sequence). The CDR3 is 13 amino acids. Trimming left V 6 bases short and J 1 base short, with 12 bases between.